This is a list of T cell receptor beta chains from one sample in a study of molecular identifiers for immune sequencing clone quantification. TCRdb reprocessed the PCR reads via MiXCR and lists one record per CDR3 protein. The table includes about 640,000 distinct CDR3 sequences, just under 20% detected once. Sample: naive CD8+ T cells from blood, with Jurkat cell RNA spiked in. The origin of the receptors is a human donor in good health. Some libraries in this study had Jurkat cell RNA spiked in. Each CDR3 is given with its conserved first and last residue. The D gene is left open where the match is weak. Only some rows state a clone size, as once, few, many or a class for expanded clones.

v_gene: TRBV11-2
j_gene: TRBJ1-1
d_gene: .
abundance: many
CDR3nt: TGTGCCAGCAGCTTTCCCCCGAACACTGAAGCTTTCTTT
CDR3aa: CASSFPPNTEAFF

v_gene: TRBV5-1
j_gene: TRBJ1-1
d_gene: TRBD1
abundance: many
CDR3nt: TGCGCCAGCAGCTTGGGCCTTGACAGGGCCCCTCCCGGAGCTTTCTTT
CDR3aa: CASSLGLDRAPPGAFF

v_gene: TRBV7-7
j_gene: TRBJ2-5
d_gene: .
abundance: many
CDR3nt: TGTGCTAGCAGCCCATCTGGGGTGAGCGGGTGGCCGGGGACCCAGTACTTC
CDR3aa: CASSPSGVSGWPGTQYF

v_gene: TRBV10-3
j_gene: TRBJ2-1
d_gene: .
abundance: few
CDR3nt: TGTGCCATCAGTGAGGAGGGAGTGAACAATGAGCAGTTCTTC
CDR3aa: CAISEEGVNNEQFF

v_gene: TRBV7-9
j_gene: TRBJ2-3
d_gene: .
abundance: many
CDR3nt: TGTGCCAGCAGTCCAGACGGGTCGATTTTCACAGATACGCAGTATTTT
CDR3aa: CASSPDGSIFTDTQYF

v_gene: TRBV7-9
j_gene: TRBJ1-2
d_gene: .
abundance: many
CDR3nt: TGTGCCAGCAGCCCGGTTCGGGAATCGTGGGAGTTGAACTATGGCTACACCTTC
CDR3aa: CASSPVRESWELNYGYTF

v_gene: TRBV2
j_gene: TRBJ1-2
d_gene: .
abundance: many
CDR3nt: TGTGCCAGCAGTGTTACCGCCCCGGCGGATGGCTACACCTTC
CDR3aa: CASSVTAPADGYTF

v_gene: TRBV10-3
j_gene: TRBJ2-5
d_gene: TRBD1
abundance: .
CDR3nt: TGTGCCATCGGTGACGGACAGGGGGCTTTGACCGAAGGAGAGACCCAGTACTTC
CDR3aa: CAIGDGQGALTEGETQYF

v_gene: TRBV7-9
j_gene: TRBJ1-2
d_gene: .
abundance: many
CDR3nt: TGTGCCAGCAGCTTGGCGGGGTCAGGAGGCTACACCTTC
CDR3aa: CASSLAGSGGYTF

v_gene: TRBV7-2
j_gene: TRBJ2-1
d_gene: TRBD2
abundance: .
CDR3nt: TGTGCCAGCAGCCTAAGCGGGAGCCTTTACAATGAGCAGTTCTTC
CDR3aa: CASSLSGSLYNEQFF

v_gene: TRBV20-1
j_gene: TRBJ2-7
d_gene: .
abundance: many
CDR3nt: TGCAGTGCGGACCTCCGGGACACCGGTTACGAGCAGTACTTC
CDR3aa: CSADLRDTGYEQYF

v_gene: TRBV6-5
j_gene: TRBJ2-3
d_gene: TRBD2
abundance: .
CDR3nt: TGTGCCAGCGGAGAAGCGGGACCAACGGAAGGCTCAGATACGCAGTATTTT
CDR3aa: CASGEAGPTEGSDTQYF

v_gene: TRBV5-1
j_gene: TRBJ2-7
d_gene: TRBD2
abundance: many
CDR3nt: TGCGCCAGCAGCTTGGATACGGGGGGACGCAGAGAGCAGTACTTC
CDR3aa: CASSLDTGGRREQYF

v_gene: TRBV28
j_gene: TRBJ1-2
d_gene: .
abundance: many
CDR3nt: TGTGCCAGCAGTTTGCGGCAGGGTCTTAACTATGGCTACACCTTC
CDR3aa: CASSLRQGLNYGYTF

v_gene: TRBV6-5
j_gene: TRBJ1-1
d_gene: .
abundance: .
CDR3nt: TGTGCCAGCAGTTATGGGTCGGGATTCACTGAAGCTTTCTTT
CDR3aa: CASSYGSGFTEAFF

v_gene: TRBV7-6
j_gene: TRBJ2-7
d_gene: .
abundance: many
CDR3nt: TGTGCCAGCAGCTTAAAAACCAGCTCCTACGAGCAGTACTTC
CDR3aa: CASSLKTSSYEQYF

v_gene: TRBV4-3
j_gene: TRBJ1-5
d_gene: .
abundance: many
CDR3nt: TGCGCCAGCAGCCAACATCATGGACAGCCCCAGCATTTT
CDR3aa: CASSQHHGQPQHF

v_gene: TRBV6-1
j_gene: TRBJ2-2
d_gene: TRBD1
abundance: many
CDR3nt: TGTGCCAGCAGCTTTGGACAGGGCGCGAACACCGGGGAGCTGTTTTTT
CDR3aa: CASSFGQGANTGELFF

v_gene: TRBV9
j_gene: TRBJ2-7
d_gene: .
abundance: few
CDR3nt: TGTGCCAGCAGCGTAGCTTCGAGCTCCTACGAGCAGTACTTC
CDR3aa: CASSVASSSYEQYF

v_gene: TRBV11-2
j_gene: TRBJ2-1
d_gene: .
abundance: many
CDR3nt: TGTGCCAGCAGCCGATGGGGGCGCTCCTACAATGAGCAGTTCTTC
CDR3aa: CASSRWGRSYNEQFF

v_gene: TRBV12-3/TRBV12-4
j_gene: TRBJ2-3
d_gene: .
abundance: many
CDR3nt: TGTGCCAGCAGTTGGGACGGGCGCACAGATACGCAGTATTTT
CDR3aa: CASSWDGRTDTQYF

v_gene: TRBV12-3/TRBV12-4
j_gene: TRBJ2-5
d_gene: .
abundance: many
CDR3nt: TGTGCCAGCAGTTTAGTGTCCGGGCCGGAGACCCAGTACTTC
CDR3aa: CASSLVSGPETQYF

v_gene: TRBV5-5
j_gene: TRBJ2-3
d_gene: TRBD2
abundance: many
CDR3nt: TGTGCCAGCAGTCGGACTAGAGCAGATACGCAGTATTTT
CDR3aa: CASSRTRADTQYF

v_gene: TRBV20-1
j_gene: TRBJ2-3
d_gene: TRBD2
abundance: many
CDR3nt: TGCAGTGCCACTGGGACAGTAGGGACTAGCGGGAGAACAGATACGCAGTATTTT
CDR3aa: CSATGTVGTSGRTDTQYF

v_gene: TRBV6-4
j_gene: TRBJ1-4
d_gene: .
abundance: many
CDR3nt: TGTGCCAGCAGTGAACTCAGACGGGCAGTCTGGGGTGAAAAACTGTTTTTT
CDR3aa: CASSELRRAVWGEKLFF

v_gene: TRBV19
j_gene: TRBJ1-1
d_gene: .
abundance: many
CDR3nt: TGTGCCAGTACCTTCTTAGGGTTTGGTGAAGCTTTCTTT
CDR3aa: CASTFLGFGEAFF

v_gene: TRBV2
j_gene: TRBJ2-2
d_gene: .
abundance: .
CDR3nt: TGTGCCAGTGAAAGGTGGGACATACACACCGGGGAGCTGTTTTTT
CDR3aa: CASERWDIHTGELFF

v_gene: TRBV30
j_gene: TRBJ1-2
d_gene: TRBD1
abundance: .
CDR3nt: TGTGCCTGGAACCTCCTTGCGGGGACAGCCACTTCTAACTATGGCTACACCTTC
CDR3aa: CAWNLLAGTATSNYGYTF

v_gene: TRBV20-1
j_gene: TRBJ2-7
d_gene: .
abundance: many
CDR3nt: TGCAGTGCAACTGACAGGGAGGGTTTCTACGAGCAGTACTTC
CDR3aa: CSATDREGFYEQYF

v_gene: TRBV7-9
j_gene: TRBJ2-7
d_gene: TRBD1
abundance: .
CDR3nt: TGTGCCAGCAGCCACCGGGACAGGGGCTACGAGCAGCACTTC
CDR3aa: CASSHRDRGYEQHF

v_gene: TRBV30
j_gene: TRBJ1-1
d_gene: .
abundance: many
CDR3nt: TGTGCCTGGAGTCTCGGTCAGGGCACTGAAGCTTTCTTT
CDR3aa: CAWSLGQGTEAFF

v_gene: TRBV3-1
j_gene: TRBJ2-1
d_gene: TRBD2
abundance: many
CDR3nt: TGTGCCAGCAGCCAAGGGGTTGGCGGGGGAACCTACAATGAGCAGTTCTTC
CDR3aa: CASSQGVGGGTYNEQFF

v_gene: TRBV7-2
j_gene: TRBJ2-5
d_gene: .
abundance: many
CDR3nt: TGTGCCAGCAGCCCCTATGTAGGGGAAGAGACCCAGTACTTC
CDR3aa: CASSPYVGEETQYF

v_gene: TRBV29-1
j_gene: TRBJ1-3
d_gene: .
abundance: many
CDR3nt: TGCAGCGTTGAAGCCCACCCAGACAGGGGAAACACCATATATTTT
CDR3aa: CSVEAHPDRGNTIYF

v_gene: TRBV12-3/TRBV12-4
j_gene: TRBJ2-7
d_gene: TRBD2
abundance: many
CDR3nt: TGTGCCAGCAGACGGACTAGCGGGCCCCCCTACGAGCAGTACTTC
CDR3aa: CASRRTSGPPYEQYF

v_gene: TRBV12-3/TRBV12-4
j_gene: TRBJ1-2
d_gene: .
abundance: .
CDR3nt: TGTGCCAGCCGCGCGGGTAATAATGGCTACACCTTC
CDR3aa: CASRAGNNGYTF

v_gene: TRBV6-2/TRBV6-3
j_gene: TRBJ1-5
d_gene: .
abundance: many
CDR3nt: TGTGCCAGCAGTTACTCGAAAGGGTTAGCCTTCAAGAGCAATCAGCCCCAGCATTTT
CDR3aa: CASSYSKGLAFKSNQPQHF

v_gene: TRBV5-1
j_gene: TRBJ1-5
d_gene: .
abundance: few
CDR3nt: TGCGCCAGCAGCCGGGACTGGGATCAGCCCCAGCATTTT
CDR3aa: CASSRDWDQPQHF

v_gene: TRBV5-8
j_gene: TRBJ1-5
d_gene: .
abundance: many
CDR3nt: TGTGCCAGCAGCCTCCGTAGGGGCCAGCCCCAGCATTTT
CDR3aa: CASSLRRGQPQHF

v_gene: TRBV4-3
j_gene: TRBJ2-1
d_gene: .
abundance: many
CDR3nt: TGCGCCAGCAGCCAATCTCTAGCCGAGTACAATGAGCAGTTCTTC
CDR3aa: CASSQSLAEYNEQFF

v_gene: TRBV19
j_gene: TRBJ1-5
d_gene: .
abundance: .
CDR3nt: TGTGCCAGTAGTTCAGACGAATATAGCAATCAGCCCCAGCATTTT
CDR3aa: CASSSDEYSNQPQHF

v_gene: TRBV4-3
j_gene: TRBJ1-2
d_gene: .
abundance: .
CDR3nt: TGCGCCAGCAGCCAAGATCCACAGCCAAACTATGGCTGCACCTTC
CDR3aa: CASSQDPQPNYGCTF

v_gene: TRBV27
j_gene: TRBJ2-6
d_gene: TRBD1
abundance: many
CDR3nt: TGTGCCAGCAGTTTACGACGGGACAGCCTAAATTCTGGGGCCAACGTCCTGACTTTC
CDR3aa: CASSLRRDSLNSGANVLTF

v_gene: TRBV7-2
j_gene: TRBJ2-3
d_gene: TRBD2
abundance: many
CDR3nt: TGTGCCAGCAGCATCAGCGGGAGTTTAACAGATACGCAGTATTTT
CDR3aa: CASSISGSLTDTQYF

v_gene: TRBV13
j_gene: TRBJ2-1
d_gene: TRBD2
abundance: .
CDR3nt: TGTGCCATCCCTGGACTAGCGGGCAATGAGCAGTTCTTC
CDR3aa: CAIPGLAGNEQFF